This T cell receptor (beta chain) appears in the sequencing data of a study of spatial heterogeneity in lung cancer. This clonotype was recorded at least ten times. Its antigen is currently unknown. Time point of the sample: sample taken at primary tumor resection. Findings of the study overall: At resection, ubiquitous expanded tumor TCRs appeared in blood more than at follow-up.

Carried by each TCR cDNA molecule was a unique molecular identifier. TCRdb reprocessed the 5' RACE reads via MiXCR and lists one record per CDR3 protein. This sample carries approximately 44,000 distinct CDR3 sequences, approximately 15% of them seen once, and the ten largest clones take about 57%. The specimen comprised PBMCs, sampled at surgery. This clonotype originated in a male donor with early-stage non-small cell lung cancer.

The CDR3 coding sequence is TGTGCCAGCAGTTTGCGGGAGGGCCGAGATACGCAGTATTTT. It translates to CASSLREGRDTQYF. The V and J genes are TRBV28 and TRBJ2-3; 9 nucleotides line up with TRBD2. This CDR3 is built from 14 residues. V shed 3 bases and J 5 bases; nucleotides not matched to a gene: 3. Germline V gene lookup returns CDR1 MDHEN and CDR2 SYDVKM.